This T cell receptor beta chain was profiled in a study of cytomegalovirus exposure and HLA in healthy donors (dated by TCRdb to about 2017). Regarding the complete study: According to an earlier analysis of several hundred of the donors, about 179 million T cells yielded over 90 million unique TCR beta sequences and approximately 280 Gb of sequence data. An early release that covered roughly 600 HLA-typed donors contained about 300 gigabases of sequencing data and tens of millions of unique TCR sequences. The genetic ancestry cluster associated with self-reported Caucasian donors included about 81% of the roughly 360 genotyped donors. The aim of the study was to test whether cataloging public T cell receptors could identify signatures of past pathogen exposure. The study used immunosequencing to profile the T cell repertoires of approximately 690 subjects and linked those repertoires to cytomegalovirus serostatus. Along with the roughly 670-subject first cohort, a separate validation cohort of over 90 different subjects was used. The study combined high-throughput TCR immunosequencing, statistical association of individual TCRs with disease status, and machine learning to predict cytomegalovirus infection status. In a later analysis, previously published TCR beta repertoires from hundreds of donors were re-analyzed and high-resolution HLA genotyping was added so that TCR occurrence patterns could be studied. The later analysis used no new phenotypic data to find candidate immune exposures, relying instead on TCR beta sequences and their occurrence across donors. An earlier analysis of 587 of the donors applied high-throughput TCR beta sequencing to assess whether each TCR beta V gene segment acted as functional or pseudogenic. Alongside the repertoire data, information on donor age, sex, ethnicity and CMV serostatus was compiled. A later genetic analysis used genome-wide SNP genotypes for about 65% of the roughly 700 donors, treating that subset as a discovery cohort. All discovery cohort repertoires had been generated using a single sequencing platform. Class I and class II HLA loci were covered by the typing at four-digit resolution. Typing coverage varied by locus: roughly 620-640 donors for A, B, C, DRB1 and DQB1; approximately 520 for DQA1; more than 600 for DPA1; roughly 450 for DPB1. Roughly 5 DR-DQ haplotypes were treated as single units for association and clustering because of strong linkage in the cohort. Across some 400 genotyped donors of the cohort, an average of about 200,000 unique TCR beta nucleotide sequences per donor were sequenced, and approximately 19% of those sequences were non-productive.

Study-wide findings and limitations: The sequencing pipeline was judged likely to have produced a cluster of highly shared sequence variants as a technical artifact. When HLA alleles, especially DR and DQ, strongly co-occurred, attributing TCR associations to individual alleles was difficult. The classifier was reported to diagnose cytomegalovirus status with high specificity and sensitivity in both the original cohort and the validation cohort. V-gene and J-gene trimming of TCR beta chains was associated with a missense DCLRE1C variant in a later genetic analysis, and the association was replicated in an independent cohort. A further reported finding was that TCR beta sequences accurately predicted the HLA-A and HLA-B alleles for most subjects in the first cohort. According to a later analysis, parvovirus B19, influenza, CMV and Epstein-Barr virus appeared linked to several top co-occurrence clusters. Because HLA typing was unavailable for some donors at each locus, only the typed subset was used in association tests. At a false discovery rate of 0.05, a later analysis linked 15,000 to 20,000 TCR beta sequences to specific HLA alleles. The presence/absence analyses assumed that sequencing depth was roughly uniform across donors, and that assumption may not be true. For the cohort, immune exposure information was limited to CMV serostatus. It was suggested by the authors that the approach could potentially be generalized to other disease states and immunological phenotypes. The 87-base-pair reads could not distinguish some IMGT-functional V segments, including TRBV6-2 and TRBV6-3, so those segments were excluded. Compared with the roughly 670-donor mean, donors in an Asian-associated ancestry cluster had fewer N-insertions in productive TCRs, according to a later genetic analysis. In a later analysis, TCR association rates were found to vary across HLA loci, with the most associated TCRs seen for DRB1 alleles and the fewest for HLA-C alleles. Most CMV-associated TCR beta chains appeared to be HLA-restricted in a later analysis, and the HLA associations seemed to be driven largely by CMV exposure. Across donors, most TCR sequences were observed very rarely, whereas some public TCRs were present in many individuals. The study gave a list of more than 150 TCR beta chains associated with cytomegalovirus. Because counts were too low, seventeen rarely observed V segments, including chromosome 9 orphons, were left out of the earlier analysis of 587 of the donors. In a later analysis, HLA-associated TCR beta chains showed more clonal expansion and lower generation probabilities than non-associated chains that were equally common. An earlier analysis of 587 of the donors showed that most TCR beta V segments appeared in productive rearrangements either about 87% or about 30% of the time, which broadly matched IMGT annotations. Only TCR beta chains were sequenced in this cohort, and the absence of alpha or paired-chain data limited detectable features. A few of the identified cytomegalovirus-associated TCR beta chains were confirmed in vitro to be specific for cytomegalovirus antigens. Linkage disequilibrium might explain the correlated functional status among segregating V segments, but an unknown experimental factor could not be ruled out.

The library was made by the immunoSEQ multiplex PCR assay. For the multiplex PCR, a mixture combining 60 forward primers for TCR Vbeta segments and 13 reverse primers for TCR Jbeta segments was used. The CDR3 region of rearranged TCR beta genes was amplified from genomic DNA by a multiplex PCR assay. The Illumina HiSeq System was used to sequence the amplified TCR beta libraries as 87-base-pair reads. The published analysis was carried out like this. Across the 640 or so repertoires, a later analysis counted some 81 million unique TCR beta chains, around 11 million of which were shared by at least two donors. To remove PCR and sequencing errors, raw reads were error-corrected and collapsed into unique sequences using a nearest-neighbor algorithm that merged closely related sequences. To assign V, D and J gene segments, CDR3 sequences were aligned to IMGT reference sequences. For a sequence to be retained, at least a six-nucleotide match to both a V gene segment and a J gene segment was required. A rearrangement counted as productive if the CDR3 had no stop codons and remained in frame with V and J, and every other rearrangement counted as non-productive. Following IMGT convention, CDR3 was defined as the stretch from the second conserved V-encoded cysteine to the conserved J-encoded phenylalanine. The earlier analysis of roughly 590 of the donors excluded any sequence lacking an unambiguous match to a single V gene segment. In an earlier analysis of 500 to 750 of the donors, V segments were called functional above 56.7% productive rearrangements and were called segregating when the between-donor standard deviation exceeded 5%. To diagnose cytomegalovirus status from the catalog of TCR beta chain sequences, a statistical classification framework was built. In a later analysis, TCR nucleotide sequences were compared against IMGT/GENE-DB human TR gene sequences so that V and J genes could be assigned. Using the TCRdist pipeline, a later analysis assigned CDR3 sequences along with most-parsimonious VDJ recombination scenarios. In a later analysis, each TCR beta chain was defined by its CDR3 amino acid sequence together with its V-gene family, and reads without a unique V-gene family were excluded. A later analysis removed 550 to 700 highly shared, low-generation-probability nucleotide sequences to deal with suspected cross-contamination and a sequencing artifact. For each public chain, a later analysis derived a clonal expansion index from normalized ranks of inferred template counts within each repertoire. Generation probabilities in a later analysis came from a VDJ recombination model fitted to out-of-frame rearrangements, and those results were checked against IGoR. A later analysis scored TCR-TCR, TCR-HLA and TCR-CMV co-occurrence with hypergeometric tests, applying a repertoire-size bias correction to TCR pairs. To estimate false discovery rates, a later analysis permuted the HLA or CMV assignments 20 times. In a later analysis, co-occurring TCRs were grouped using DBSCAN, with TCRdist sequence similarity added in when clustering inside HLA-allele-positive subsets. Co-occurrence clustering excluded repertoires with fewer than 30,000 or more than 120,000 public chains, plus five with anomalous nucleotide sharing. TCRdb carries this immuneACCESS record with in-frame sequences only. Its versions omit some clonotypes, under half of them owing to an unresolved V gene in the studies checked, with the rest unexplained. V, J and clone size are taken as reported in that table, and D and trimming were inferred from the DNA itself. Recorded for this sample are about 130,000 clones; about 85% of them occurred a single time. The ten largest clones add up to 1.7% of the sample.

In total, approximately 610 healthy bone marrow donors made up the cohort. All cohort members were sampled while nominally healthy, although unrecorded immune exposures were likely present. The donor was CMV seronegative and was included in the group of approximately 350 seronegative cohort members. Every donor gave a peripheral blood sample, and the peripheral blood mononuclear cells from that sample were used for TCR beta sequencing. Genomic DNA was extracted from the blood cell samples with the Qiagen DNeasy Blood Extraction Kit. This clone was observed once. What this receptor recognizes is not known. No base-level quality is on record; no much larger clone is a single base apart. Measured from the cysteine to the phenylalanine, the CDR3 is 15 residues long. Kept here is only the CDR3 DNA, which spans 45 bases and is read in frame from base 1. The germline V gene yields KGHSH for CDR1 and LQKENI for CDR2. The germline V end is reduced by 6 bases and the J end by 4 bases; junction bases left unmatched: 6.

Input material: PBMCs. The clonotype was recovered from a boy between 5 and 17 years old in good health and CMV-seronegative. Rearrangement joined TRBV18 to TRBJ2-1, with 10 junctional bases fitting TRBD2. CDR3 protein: CASSTGLALYNEQFF. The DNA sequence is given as TGTGCCAGCTCTACGGGACTAGCGTTGTACAATGAGCAGTTCTTC.